What follows is one T cell receptor (beta chain) and its context. This entry comes from a study of blood T cell repertoires in COVID-19. V was pared by 3 bases and J by 3 bases, with 6 bases between. This CDR3 comprises 13 residues. CDR1 and CDR2 from the germline V gene are SGHVS and FNYEAQ. Authors' analysis steps: Amplification from reference gene primers served as the basis for estimated nucleated cell counts. Sequencing used immunoSEQ multiplex PCR; TCRdb keeps in-frame clones, though not all of them. From that table come the V and J calls and clone size; the DNA was used to work out D and trimming. The data contain some 670,000 clones, about 87% of them seen just once; the ten biggest clones take up approximately 0.3%.

The V call is TRBV7-6, the J call TRBJ1-5, with a tentative D call TRBD1 (5 bases). Material for sequencing was peripheral blood. This clonotype originated in a woman under 30 with acute or convalescent COVID-19. The CDR3 DNA sequence: TGTGCCAGCAGCTTGGGACTCAATCAGCCCCAGCATTTT. Amino acid sequence: CASSLGLNQPQHF.